These T cell receptor beta chains were read from a single sample in a study of spatial heterogeneity in lung cancer. Each CDR3 protein is one row after TCRdb ran MiXCR on the 5' RACE reads. Of about 10,000 distinct CDR3 sequences listed, about 6% were seen once; the top ten hold over 9%. Specimen: lung tumor tissue, collected at surgery. Every receptor here comes from a male donor with early-stage non-small cell lung cancer. Each CDR3 is given with its conserved first and last residue. A D gene is named only where the DNA matches it firmly. For some rows the clone size is stated as once, few or many, or as a class when expanded; others skip it.

clone size | D gene | J gene | V gene | CDR3 DNA | CDR3 protein
many | - | TRBJ1-5 | TRBV20-1 | TGCAGTGTAGGGAGGGGTCAGCCCCAGCATTTT | CSVGRGQPQHF
many | TRBD2 | TRBJ2-3 | TRBV20-1 | TGCAGTGCGTCCGCCCGGGGGGTCCCCTTATTGAAAGGAGAGTACACAGATACGCAGTATTTT | CSASARGVPLLKGEYTDTQYF
many | - | TRBJ1-2 | TRBV4-2 | TGTGCCAGCAGCTACCCAGGGGAGGTAAACTATGGCTACACCTTC | CASSYPGEVNYGYTF
many | TRBD1 | TRBJ1-2 | TRBV30 | TGTGCCTGGAGTGTATCCCGGACAGGGGGAGGGTATGGCTACACCTTC | CAWSVSRTGGGYGYTF
many | - | TRBJ2-3 | TRBV19 | TGTGCCAGTAGTATGGTACAGGGCTCGCAGTATTTT | CASSMVQGSQYF
- | TRBD1 | TRBJ2-1 | TRBV11-2 | TGTGCCAGCAGCTTGGGACAGTTTTCGGATGAGCAGTTCTTC | CASSLGQFSDEQFF
many | - | TRBJ1-1 | TRBV28 | TGTGCCAGCAGGGGGGCCCTGAGGACTGAAGCTTTCTTT | CASRGALRTEAFF
medium-sized | - | TRBJ1-1 | TRBV18 | TGTGCCAGCTCATTGGCCACTGAAGCTTTCTTT | CASSLATEAFF
medium-sized | - | TRBJ1-1 | TRBV5-6 | TGTGCCAGCAGCTTGTCCAGGGGAGGGAGTGAAGCTTTCTTT | CASSLSRGGSEAFF
many | - | TRBJ2-3 | TRBV7-9 | TGTGCCAGCAGCTTAGATCGATTCACAGATACGCAGTATTTT | CASSLDRFTDTQYF
many | - | TRBJ1-5 | TRBV20-1 | TGCAGTGCTAGAGAACAGCGTCAGCCCCAGCATTTT | CSAREQRQPQHF
many | - | TRBJ2-7 | TRBV20-1 | TGCAGTGCTATAGCCTTTAGCTCCTACGAGCAGTACTTC | CSAIAFSSYEQYF
many | TRBD1 | TRBJ2-1 | TRBV28 | TGTGCCAGCAGTTCTACCGGGACAGGGTCCAATGAGCAGTTCTTC | CASSSTGTGSNEQFF
many | TRBD2 | TRBJ2-1 | TRBV6-5 | TGTGCCAGCAGTTTCTATGGGGGGGTCGACAATGAGCAGTTCTTC | CASSFYGGVDNEQFF
many | TRBD1 | TRBJ1-1 | TRBV2 | TGTGCCAAATCAACAGGGGTTAACACTGAAGCTTTCTTT | CAKSTGVNTEAFF
many | - | TRBJ1-1 | TRBV20-1 | TGCAGTGCTAGAGGCACAGGGAGGACTGAAGCTTTCTTT | CSARGTGRTEAFF
many | - | TRBJ1-5 | TRBV6-5 | TGTGCCAGCAGCCCCCTAATAAGCCCCGGAGGTGGCAATCAGCCCCAGCATTTT | CASSPLISPGGGNQPQHF
many | - | TRBJ1-1 | TRBV5-6 | TGTGCCAGCAGCTCCCTGGTGGGAACCGGGACACTTCCCCAAGCTTTCTTT | CASSSLVGTGTLPQAFF
medium-sized | - | TRBJ1-1 | TRBV25-1 | TGTGCCAGCAGGTTGGGCACTGAAGCTTTCTTT | CASRLGTEAFF
medium-sized | - | TRBJ1-1 | TRBV20-1 | TGCAGCTCGATAGGGGGGGGGCTTACTGAAGCTTTCTTT | CSSIGGGLTEAFF
many | - | TRBJ1-4 | TRBV12-3/TRBV12-4 | TGTGCCAGCAGTTCTCGAGGGACGGGCGATGAAAAACTGTTTTTT | CASSSRGTGDEKLFF
many | TRBD2 | TRBJ2-2 | TRBV5-5 | TGTGCCAGCAGCCTGAGACTAGCGCCCGGGGAGCTGTTTTTT | CASSLRLAPGELFF